The rows below give T cell receptor beta chains drawn from one sample of a study of shared clonotypes between healthy human individuals. Sequenced by immunoSEQ multiplex PCR; TCRdb stores in-frame clones only, minus some. This table holds roughly 2,500,000 clones, approximately 94% found once. Material for sequencing was naive CD4+ T cells from PBMCs. The receptors come from a man between 18 and 29 years old in good health. Some clones in this sample may be carry-over from other donors' samples. Each CDR3 is given with its conserved first and last residue. The D gene is left open where the match is weak. For some rows the clone size is stated as once, few or many, or as a class when expanded; others skip it.

size	V	D	J	DNA	CDR3
-	TRBV4-2	-	TRBJ1-5	TGTGCCAGCAGCCAAGATGAGAGGGGCAATCAGCCCCAGCATTTT	CASSQDERGNQPQHF
-	TRBV11-3	-	TRBJ1-1	TGTGCCAGCAGCTTCGCGGGGGGCGGACTCACTGAAGCTTTCTTT	CASSFAGGGLTEAFF
once	TRBV6-1	-	TRBJ1-1	TGTGCCAGCAGTGGCTACACTCCCGTATCGGTGAACACTGAAGCTTTCTTT	CASSGYTPVSVNTEAFF
-	TRBV5-1	-	TRBJ2-5	TGCGCCAGCAGGACCGGGGCGGGGGAGACCCAGTACTTC	CASRTGAGETQYF
-	TRBV6-1	-	TRBJ1-4	TGTGCCAGCAGTGAAGCAGCCGGGTTCCAACTGTTTTTT	CASSEAAGFQLFF
-	TRBV7-9	-	TRBJ1-2	TGTGCCAGCAGCTTACGGGGCAGAGATGGCTACACCTTC	CASSLRGRDGYTF
-	TRBV5-1	TRBD1	TRBJ1-1	TGCGCCAGCAGACGACAGGGGGAAGGGATCACTGAAGCTTTCTTT	CASRRQGEGITEAFF
-	TRBV28	TRBD2	TRBJ2-2	TGTGCCAGCAGTCTCCGCCGGGGGGACACCGGGGAGCTGTTTTTT	CASSLRRGDTGELFF
-	TRBV30	-	TRBJ1-4	TGTGCCTGGAGTCCTTCAAGAGGGCGCCGGCGAGTTGAAAAACTGTTTTTT	CAWSPSRGRRRVEKLFF
-	TRBV6-6	-	TRBJ2-5	TGTGCCAGCAGTTACCCCCCTCAACGGCCAGAAGAGACCCAGTACTTC	CASSYPPQRPEETQYF
-	TRBV7-2	TRBD2	TRBJ2-3	TGTGCCAGCAGCGCTCGGACTAGCGGGAGGGGGTATTTT	CASSARTSGRGYF
-	TRBV12-5	TRBD2	TRBJ2-1	TGTGCTAGTGGTTCACAACAAACTAGCGGGGACTCCTACAATGAGCAGTTCTTC	CASGSQQTSGDSYNEQFF
-	TRBV5-1	-	TRBJ2-5	TGCGCCAGCAGCTTGGCCGTTGGCCTAAAAGAGACCCAGTACTTC	CASSLAVGLKETQYF
-	TRBV5-4	TRBD1	TRBJ2-3	TGTGCCAGCAGCTTGGCGCCGACAGGGCCAGATACGCAGTATTTT	CASSLAPTGPDTQYF
-	TRBV28	-	TRBJ2-3	TGTGCCAGCAGCCCCCCCGGACTTGGCACAGATACGCAGTATTTT	CASSPPGLGTDTQYF
-	TRBV7-9	-	TRBJ1-4	TGTGCCAGCAGCTTCGAGGGGGAAAAACTGTTTTTT	CASSFEGEKLFF